This is a list of T cell receptor beta chains from one sample in a study of shared clonotypes between healthy human individuals. TCRdb keeps only in-frame clones here, not all; method: immunoSEQ multiplex PCR. The sample lists millions of clones, about 92% occurring once. Sequencing used naive CD8+ T cells from PBMCs. The receptors were sampled from a man between 18 and 29 years old in good health. Some clones in this sample may be carry-over from other donors' samples. Both conserved end residues are part of each CDR3. Only some rows state a clone size, as once, few, many or a class for expanded clones.

j_call | v_call | clone_size | cdr3_aa
TRBJ1-4 | TRBV9 | . | CASRPDGENEKLFF
TRBJ2-1 | TRBV5-6 | once | CASSLVYPPVNNEQFF
TRBJ1-2 | TRBV28 | . | CASRGQAIYGYTF
TRBJ1-5 | TRBV27 | . | CASSWAGNQPQHF
TRBJ2-6 | TRBV5-5 | . | CASSLAEEGPGANVLTF
TRBJ2-1 | TRBV7-9 | . | CASSPFLRPSKFNEQFF
TRBJ2-1 | TRBV18 | . | CASSLSGLAGDPLNEQFF
TRBJ2-3 | TRBV2 | . | CASSVVSGRRGTDTQYF
TRBJ2-3 | TRBV19 | . | CASSAYPSGGSDTQYF
TRBJ1-2 | TRBV10-3 | . | CAISGLGNYGYTF
TRBJ2-1 | TRBV6-5 | . | CASSFGGLNEQFF
TRBJ1-4 | TRBV7-9 | . | CASSSRLEGDEKLFF
TRBJ1-1 | TRBV5-4 | . | CASSSVGTGGTEAFF
TRBJ2-2 | TRBV18 | . | CASSPGLAGAYTGELFF
TRBJ2-7 | TRBV18 | . | CASSPQDRAPYEQYF
TRBJ2-7 | TRBV19 | . | CASSWRGGEQYF
TRBJ2-1 | TRBV27 | . | CASSLLGPPSYNEQFF
TRBJ1-1 | TRBV7-6 | . | CASSLGTGMPTEAFF
TRBJ1-4 | TRBV19 | . | CASSIHATNEKLFF
TRBJ2-7 | TRBV5-1 | . | CASSFQSSYEQYF
TRBJ2-5 | TRBV18 | . | CASSPSPRETQYF
TRBJ1-1 | TRBV19 | . | CASRGAWGTEAFF